The rows below give T cell receptor beta chains drawn from one sample of a study of shared clonotypes between healthy human individuals. The table came from immunoSEQ multiplex PCR; TCRdb's copy has only in-frame clones and leaves some out. Of a few million clones listed, around 94% are singletons. Sequenced material: naive CD4+ T cells sorted from blood. The source is a man younger than 35 in good health. Both conserved end residues are trimmed from each CDR3. A D gene is named only where the DNA matches it firmly. Size tells how often a clone was seen (once, few, many) or the class of an expanded clone, and some rows leave it out.

CDR3 protein: ASSPGVKGPNEKLF; D gene: .; clone size: once; J gene: TRBJ1-4; V gene: TRBV9
CDR3 protein: ASTDPGQGVSPLH; D gene: TRBD1; clone size: .; J gene: TRBJ1-6; V gene: TRBV2
CDR3 protein: ASSLFTGSSYNEQF; D gene: .; clone size: .; J gene: TRBJ2-1; V gene: TRBV7-9
CDR3 protein: ASSYGRDQPQH; D gene: .; clone size: few; J gene: TRBJ1-5; V gene: TRBV6-5
CDR3 protein: ASSGTGGSQPQH; D gene: TRBD1; clone size: .; J gene: TRBJ1-5; V gene: TRBV15
CDR3 protein: ASSQGPPTDPGANVLT; D gene: .; clone size: .; J gene: TRBJ2-6; V gene: TRBV4-1
CDR3 protein: ASSRTALYEQY; D gene: .; clone size: .; J gene: TRBJ2-7; V gene: TRBV19
CDR3 protein: ASSFPTDRARGYT; D gene: TRBD1; clone size: .; J gene: TRBJ1-2; V gene: TRBV28
CDR3 protein: ASSVEAGLRGSPLH; D gene: .; clone size: .; J gene: TRBJ1-6; V gene: TRBV9
CDR3 protein: ASGLGAGNTIY; D gene: .; clone size: .; J gene: TRBJ1-3; V gene: TRBV12-5
CDR3 protein: ASRQGGTEAF; D gene: .; clone size: once; J gene: TRBJ1-1; V gene: TRBV6-1
CDR3 protein: ATRRTGPYGYT; D gene: TRBD1; clone size: .; J gene: TRBJ1-2; V gene: TRBV28
CDR3 protein: ASSFQGGHNEQF; D gene: .; clone size: .; J gene: TRBJ2-1; V gene: TRBV7-9
CDR3 protein: ASSEFWSAVWSTDTQY; D gene: .; clone size: .; J gene: TRBJ2-3; V gene: TRBV25-1
CDR3 protein: SVVLLSRGTEAF; D gene: .; clone size: .; J gene: TRBJ1-1; V gene: TRBV29-1
CDR3 protein: ATRDRSGQPQH; D gene: TRBD1; clone size: once; J gene: TRBJ1-5; V gene: TRBV6-1
CDR3 protein: AISEGQGSGNTIY; D gene: TRBD1; clone size: .; J gene: TRBJ1-3; V gene: TRBV10-3
CDR3 protein: ASSYETGAGGYT; D gene: TRBD1; clone size: .; J gene: TRBJ1-2; V gene: TRBV5-1
CDR3 protein: ASSLDYGGLNEQF; D gene: .; clone size: .; J gene: TRBJ2-1; V gene: TRBV5-1
CDR3 protein: AWSVRGASNQPQH; D gene: .; clone size: .; J gene: TRBJ1-5; V gene: TRBV30
CDR3 protein: ASSGSGGPQH; D gene: TRBD1; clone size: .; J gene: TRBJ1-5; V gene: TRBV2
CDR3 protein: ASSFGQLSSYEQY; D gene: .; clone size: .; J gene: TRBJ2-7; V gene: TRBV2
CDR3 protein: ASSVSRSNEKLF; D gene: .; clone size: .; J gene: TRBJ1-4; V gene: TRBV6-1
CDR3 protein: ASSYWSETQY; D gene: .; clone size: .; J gene: TRBJ2-5; V gene: TRBV6-6
CDR3 protein: ASSPPGAETQY; D gene: .; clone size: few; J gene: TRBJ2-5; V gene: TRBV18
CDR3 protein: ASSRQGVEETQY; D gene: TRBD1; clone size: .; J gene: TRBJ2-5; V gene: TRBV9
CDR3 protein: ASSLSVRARGYEQY; D gene: .; clone size: .; J gene: TRBJ2-7; V gene: TRBV27
CDR3 protein: ASSPDWKRSYEQY; D gene: .; clone size: .; J gene: TRBJ2-7; V gene: TRBV7-2
CDR3 protein: ASSFTGADTGELF; D gene: TRBD1; clone size: .; J gene: TRBJ2-2; V gene: TRBV5-4
CDR3 protein: ASSEWYGNEQY; D gene: .; clone size: .; J gene: TRBJ2-7; V gene: TRBV2
CDR3 protein: ASSSGGQVETQY; D gene: .; clone size: .; J gene: TRBJ2-5; V gene: TRBV5-4
CDR3 protein: ASSPPVPNEQF; D gene: .; clone size: .; J gene: TRBJ2-1; V gene: TRBV25-1
CDR3 protein: ASSPRDRSTDTQY; D gene: TRBD1; clone size: .; J gene: TRBJ2-3; V gene: TRBV18
CDR3 protein: ASSSIGLAGGRGTQY; D gene: TRBD2; clone size: .; J gene: TRBJ2-3; V gene: TRBV5-4
CDR3 protein: ASSLLTDTQY; D gene: .; clone size: .; J gene: TRBJ2-3; V gene: TRBV5-1
CDR3 protein: AWSTDRGEKLF; D gene: TRBD1; clone size: .; J gene: TRBJ1-4; V gene: TRBV30
CDR3 protein: ASRASTDTQY; D gene: .; clone size: .; J gene: TRBJ2-3; V gene: TRBV5-8
CDR3 protein: ASSSGEGLH; D gene: .; clone size: .; J gene: TRBJ1-6; V gene: TRBV28
CDR3 protein: AWSATNGDYEQY; D gene: .; clone size: .; J gene: TRBJ2-7; V gene: TRBV30
CDR3 protein: ASSQDQLGTPYTEAF; D gene: .; clone size: .; J gene: TRBJ1-1; V gene: TRBV4-1
CDR3 protein: ASSLLRPNGDEQY; D gene: .; clone size: .; J gene: TRBJ2-7; V gene: TRBV7-2
CDR3 protein: ASSYTDLSGANVLT; D gene: .; clone size: .; J gene: TRBJ2-6; V gene: TRBV6-5
CDR3 protein: ASSLPGTGDNEQF; D gene: TRBD1; clone size: .; J gene: TRBJ2-1; V gene: TRBV11-3
CDR3 protein: AISDWTSEQY; D gene: TRBD2; clone size: .; J gene: TRBJ2-7; V gene: TRBV10-3
CDR3 protein: ASSQSRGSRETFMGYT; D gene: .; clone size: .; J gene: TRBJ1-2; V gene: TRBV4-1